Described below is a single TCR beta chain sequence and its context. Libraries were prepared by immunoSEQ multiplex PCR; TCRdb keeps only in-frame clonotypes and omits some of them. Of tens of thousands of clones listed, about 77% are singletons. These data come from a study of preoperative IRX-2 immunotherapy in early breast cancer. Treatment defined: preoperative locoregional IRX-2 cytokine immunotherapy. This phase Ib study tested locoregional IRX-2 cytokine immunotherapy given before surgery. Germline assignment: CDR1 SSHAT and CDR2 FNYEAQ (reference sequence). V was pared by 1 base and J by 8 bases, with 5 bases of the junction left unmatched. There are 15 residues in the CDR3.

The chain couples TRBV7-7 to TRBJ2-1, with TRBD2 identical over 10 bases. The clonotype was recovered from a human donor with breast cancer. The starting material was lymph node tissue, obtained before IRX-2 immunotherapy. CDR3 in amino acids: CASSLDSGGRYEQFF. The CDR3 nucleotides read TGTGCCAGCAGCTTAGATAGCGGGGGGCGATATGAGCAGTTCTTC. The full variable domain, its missing parts supplied by reference TRBV7-7 and TRBJ2-1, is GAGVSQSPRYKVTKRGQDVTLRCDPISSHATLYWYQQALGQGPEFLTYFNYEAQPDKSGLPSDRFSAERPEGSISTLTIQRTEQRDSAMYRCASSLDSGGRYEQFFGPGTRLTVL.